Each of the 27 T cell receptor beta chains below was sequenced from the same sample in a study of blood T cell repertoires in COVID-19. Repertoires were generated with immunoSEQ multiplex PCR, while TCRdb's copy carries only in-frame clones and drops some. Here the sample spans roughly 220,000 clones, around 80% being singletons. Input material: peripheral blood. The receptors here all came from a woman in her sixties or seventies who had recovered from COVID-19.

In DNA form, the CDR3 reads TGCGCCAGCAGCCCCTTTGGGGGCAGGGCGAACGAGCAGTACTTC. It translates to CASSPFGGRANEQYF. The chain joins TRBV5-1 to TRBJ2-7; D is possibly TRBD1 (6 bases). CDR3 size: 15 residues. Looked up from germline, CDR1 is SGHRS and CDR2 is YFSETQ. The V end was cut by 4 bases, the J end by 5 bases, with 19 bases between.

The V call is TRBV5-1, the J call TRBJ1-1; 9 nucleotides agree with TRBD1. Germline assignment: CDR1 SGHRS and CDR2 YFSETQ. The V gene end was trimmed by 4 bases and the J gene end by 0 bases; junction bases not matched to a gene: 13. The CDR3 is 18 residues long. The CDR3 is CASSQTGTGRILNTEAFF. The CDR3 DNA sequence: TGCGCCAGCAGCCAAACCGGGACAGGGAGGATTCTGAACACTGAAGCTTTCTTT.

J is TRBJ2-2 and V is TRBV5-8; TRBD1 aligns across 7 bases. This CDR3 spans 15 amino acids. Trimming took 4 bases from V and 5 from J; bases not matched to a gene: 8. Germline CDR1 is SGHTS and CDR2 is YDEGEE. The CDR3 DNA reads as TGTGCCAGCAGCCGCTTAAAGGGGGCGACCGGGGAGCTGTTTTTT. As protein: CASSRLKGATGELFF.

As DNA, the CDR3 is TGTGCCTGGGACAGCAAATCCTACAATGAGCAGTTCTTC. Translation: CAWDSKSYNEQFF. J is TRBJ2-1 and V is TRBV30, with TRBD1 as a possible D gene (5 bases). Germline-derived CDR1 and CDR2 are GTSNPN and SVGIG (reference sequence). The CDR3 is 13 amino acids. V was trimmed by 5 bases and J by 1 base, leaving 9 bases between them.

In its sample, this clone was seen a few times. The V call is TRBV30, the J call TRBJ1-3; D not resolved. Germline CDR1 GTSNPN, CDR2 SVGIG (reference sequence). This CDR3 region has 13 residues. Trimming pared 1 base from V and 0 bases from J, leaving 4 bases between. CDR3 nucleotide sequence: TGTGCCTGGAGTGGGAGCTCTGGAAACACCATATATTTT. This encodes CAWSGSSGNTIYF.

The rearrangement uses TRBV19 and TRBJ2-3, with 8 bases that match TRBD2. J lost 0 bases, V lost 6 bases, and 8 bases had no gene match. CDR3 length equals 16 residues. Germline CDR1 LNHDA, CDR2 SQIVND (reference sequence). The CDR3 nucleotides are TGTGCCAGTAGGGGCGGGGGGACGACTAGCACAGATACGCAGTATTTT. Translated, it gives CASRGGGTTSTDTQYF.

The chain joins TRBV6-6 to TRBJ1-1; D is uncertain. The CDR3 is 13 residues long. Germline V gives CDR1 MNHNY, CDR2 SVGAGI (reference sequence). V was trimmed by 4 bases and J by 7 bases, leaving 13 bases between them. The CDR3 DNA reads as TGTGCCAGCAGTTCCCCGGTGCGGGGTGAAGCTTTCTTT. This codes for CASSSPVRGEAFF.

The CDR3, as DNA: TGTGCCAGCAGCTTAGGCAGGGCTTACTATGGCTACACCTTC. Protein product: CASSLGRAYYGYTF. The chain combines TRBV7-8 with TRBJ1-2; tentatively, D is TRBD1 (5 bases). Trimming removed 1 base from V and 3 bases from J, with 9 bases in between. Germline CDR1 SGHVS, CDR2 FQNEAQ. The CDR3 is 14 amino acids. Filled out from reference TRBV7-8 and TRBJ1-2, the complete variable domain reads GAGVSQSPRYKVAKRGQDVALRCDPISGHVSLFWYQQALGQGPEFLTYFQNEAQLDKSGLPSDRFFAERPEGSVSTLKIQRTQQEDSAVYLCASSLGRAYYGYTFGSGTRLTVV.

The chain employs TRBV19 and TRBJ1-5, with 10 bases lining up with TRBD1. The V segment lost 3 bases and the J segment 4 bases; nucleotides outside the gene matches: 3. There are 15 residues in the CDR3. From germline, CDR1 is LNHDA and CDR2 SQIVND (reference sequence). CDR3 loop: CASSIRQGANQPQHF. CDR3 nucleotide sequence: TGTGCCAGTAGTATTCGACAGGGGGCAAATCAGCCCCAGCATTTT. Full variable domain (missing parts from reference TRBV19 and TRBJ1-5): DGGITQSPKYLFRKEGQNVTLSCEQNLNHDAMYWYRQDPGQGLRLIYYSQIVNDFQKGDIAEGYSVSREKKESFPLTVTSAQKNPTAFYLCASSIRQGANQPQHFGDGTRLSIL.

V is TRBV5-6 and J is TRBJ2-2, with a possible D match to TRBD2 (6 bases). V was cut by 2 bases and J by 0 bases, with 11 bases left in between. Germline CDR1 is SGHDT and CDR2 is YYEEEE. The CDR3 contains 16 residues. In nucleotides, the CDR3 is TGTGCCAGCAGCTTTGGAGGGGATCCGAACACCGGGGAGCTGTTTTTT. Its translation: CASSFGGDPNTGELFF.

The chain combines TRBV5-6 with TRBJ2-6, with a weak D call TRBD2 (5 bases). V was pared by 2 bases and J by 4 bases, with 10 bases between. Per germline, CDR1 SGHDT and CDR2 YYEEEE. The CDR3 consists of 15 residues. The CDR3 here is CASSFRTGGANVLTF. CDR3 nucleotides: TGTGCCAGCAGCTTTCGGACTGGGGGGGCCAACGTCCTGACTTTC. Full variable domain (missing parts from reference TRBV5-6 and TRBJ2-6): DAGVTQSPTHLIKTRGQQVTLRCSPKSGHDTVSWYQQALGQGPQFIFQYYEEEERQRGNFPDRFSGHQFPNYSSELNVNALLLGDSALYLCASSFRTGGANVLTFGAGSRLTVL.

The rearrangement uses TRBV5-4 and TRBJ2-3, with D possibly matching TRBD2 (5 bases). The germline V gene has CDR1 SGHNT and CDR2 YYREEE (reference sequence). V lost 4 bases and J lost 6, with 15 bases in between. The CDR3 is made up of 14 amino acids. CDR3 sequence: CASSTKDLEDTQYF. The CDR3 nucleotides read TGTGCCAGCAGCACCAAGGACTTGGAGGATACGCAGTATTTT.

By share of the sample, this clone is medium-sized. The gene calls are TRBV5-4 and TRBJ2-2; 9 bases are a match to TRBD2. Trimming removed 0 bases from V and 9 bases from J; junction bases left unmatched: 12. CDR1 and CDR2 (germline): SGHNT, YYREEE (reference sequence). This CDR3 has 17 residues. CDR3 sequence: CASSLAVGSGGPRELFF. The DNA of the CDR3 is TGTGCCAGCAGCTTGGCCGTGGGTAGCGGGGGCCCACGGGAGCTGTTTTTT.

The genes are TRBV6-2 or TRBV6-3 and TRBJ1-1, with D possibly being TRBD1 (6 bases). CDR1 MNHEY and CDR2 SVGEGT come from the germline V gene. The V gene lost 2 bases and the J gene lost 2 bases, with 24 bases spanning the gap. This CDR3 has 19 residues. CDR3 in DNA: TGTGCCAGCAGTTACCGCACAGGGTTTAAGATGTTTGGAAACACTGAAGCTTTCTTT. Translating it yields CASSYRTGFKMFGNTEAFF.

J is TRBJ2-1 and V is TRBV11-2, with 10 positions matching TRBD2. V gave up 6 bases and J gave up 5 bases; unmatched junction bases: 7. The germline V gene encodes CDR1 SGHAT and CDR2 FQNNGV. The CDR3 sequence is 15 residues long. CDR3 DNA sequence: TGTGCCAGCAGATCCCTAGCGGGGGTACACAATGAGCAGTTCTTC. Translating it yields CASRSLAGVHNEQFF.

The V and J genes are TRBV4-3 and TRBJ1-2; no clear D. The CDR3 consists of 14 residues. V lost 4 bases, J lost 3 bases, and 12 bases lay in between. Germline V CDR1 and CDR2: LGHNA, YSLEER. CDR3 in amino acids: CASSPQATDYGYTF. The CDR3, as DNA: TGCGCCAGCAGCCCTCAGGCCACGGACTATGGCTACACCTTC.

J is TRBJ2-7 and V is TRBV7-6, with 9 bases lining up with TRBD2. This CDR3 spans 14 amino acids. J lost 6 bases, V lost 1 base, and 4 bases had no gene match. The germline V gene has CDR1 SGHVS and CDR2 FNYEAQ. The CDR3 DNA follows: TGTGCCAGCAGCTTAGTAGCGGGGGCCCCCGAGCAGTACTTC. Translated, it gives CASSLVAGAPEQYF. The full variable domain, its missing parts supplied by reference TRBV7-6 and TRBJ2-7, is GAGVSQSPRYKVTKRGQDVALRCDPISGHVSLYWYRQALGQGPEFLTYFNYEAQQDKSGLPNDRFSAERPEGSISTLTIQRTEQRDSAMYRCASSLVAGAPEQYFGPGTRLTVT.

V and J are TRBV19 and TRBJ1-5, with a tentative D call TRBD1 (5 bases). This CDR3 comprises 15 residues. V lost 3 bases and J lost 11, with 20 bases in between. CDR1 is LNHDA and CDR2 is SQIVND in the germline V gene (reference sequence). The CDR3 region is CASSIDPGFGSAQHF. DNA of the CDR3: TGTGCCAGTAGTATTGATCCAGGGTTCGGTTCGGCCCAGCATTTT.

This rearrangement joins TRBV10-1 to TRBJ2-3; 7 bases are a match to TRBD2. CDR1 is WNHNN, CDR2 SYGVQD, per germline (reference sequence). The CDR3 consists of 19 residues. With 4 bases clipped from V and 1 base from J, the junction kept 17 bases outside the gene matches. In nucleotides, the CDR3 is TGCGCCAGCAGTGGAGGACTAGGGCCTCCCCAGTGGGGCACAGATACGCAGTATTTT. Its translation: CASSGGLGPPQWGTDTQYF.

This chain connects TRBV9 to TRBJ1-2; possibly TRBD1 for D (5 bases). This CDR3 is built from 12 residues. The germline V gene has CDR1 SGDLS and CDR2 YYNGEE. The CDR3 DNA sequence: TGTGCGTCGGGGGAGGTCATGTCTGGCTACACCTTC. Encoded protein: CASGEVMSGYTF.

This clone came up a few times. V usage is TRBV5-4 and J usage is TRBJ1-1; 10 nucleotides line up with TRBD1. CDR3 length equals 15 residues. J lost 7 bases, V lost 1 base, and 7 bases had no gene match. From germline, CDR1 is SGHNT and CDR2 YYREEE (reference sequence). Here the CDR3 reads CASSLLLGQGHEAFF. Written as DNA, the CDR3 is TGTGCCAGCAGCTTGTTGTTGGGACAGGGGCATGAAGCTTTCTTT.

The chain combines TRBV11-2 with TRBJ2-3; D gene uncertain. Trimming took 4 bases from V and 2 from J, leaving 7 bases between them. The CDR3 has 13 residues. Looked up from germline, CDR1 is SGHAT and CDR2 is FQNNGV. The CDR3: CASSYSLTDTQYF. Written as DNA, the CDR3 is TGTGCCAGCAGCTACAGCCTCACAGATACGCAGTATTTT.

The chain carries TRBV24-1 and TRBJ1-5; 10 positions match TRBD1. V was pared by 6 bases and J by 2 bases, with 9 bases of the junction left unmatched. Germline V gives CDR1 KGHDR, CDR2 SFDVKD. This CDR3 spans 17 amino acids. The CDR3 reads CATSKMGTGVGNQPQHF. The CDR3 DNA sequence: TGTGCCACCAGTAAAATGGGGACAGGGGTTGGCAATCAGCCCCAGCATTTT.

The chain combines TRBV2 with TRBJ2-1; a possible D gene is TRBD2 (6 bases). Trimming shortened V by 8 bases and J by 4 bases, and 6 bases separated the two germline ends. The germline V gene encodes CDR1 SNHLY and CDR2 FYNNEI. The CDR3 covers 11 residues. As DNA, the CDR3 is TGTGCCAGCCGGGAGTACAATGAGCAGTTCTTC. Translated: CASREYNEQFF.

CDR3 protein: CASSASRGMDVGYTF. CDR3 sequence (DNA): TGTGCCAGTAGTGCCTCGCGGGGGATGGACGTGGGCTACACCTTC. J is TRBJ1-2 and V is TRBV19, with D possibly TRBD1 on 5 matching bases. Trimming shortened V by 5 bases and J by 8 bases, and 21 bases separated the two germline ends. This CDR3 spans 15 amino acids. Per the germline V gene, CDR1 is LNHDA and CDR2 is SQIVND (reference sequence).

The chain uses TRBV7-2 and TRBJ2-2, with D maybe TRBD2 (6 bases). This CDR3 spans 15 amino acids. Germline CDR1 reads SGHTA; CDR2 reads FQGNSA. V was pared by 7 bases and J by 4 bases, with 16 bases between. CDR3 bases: TGTGCCAGCACCCCCGACTCGGGGGTCACCGGGGAGCTGTTTTTT. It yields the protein CASTPDSGVTGELFF.

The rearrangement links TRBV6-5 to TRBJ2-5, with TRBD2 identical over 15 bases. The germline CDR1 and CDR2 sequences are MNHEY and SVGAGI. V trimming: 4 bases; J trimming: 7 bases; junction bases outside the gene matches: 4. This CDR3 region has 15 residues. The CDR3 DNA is TGTGCCAGCAGTTCTCCGGGACTAGCGGGGGGGACCCAGTACTTC. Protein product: CASSSPGLAGGTQYF.